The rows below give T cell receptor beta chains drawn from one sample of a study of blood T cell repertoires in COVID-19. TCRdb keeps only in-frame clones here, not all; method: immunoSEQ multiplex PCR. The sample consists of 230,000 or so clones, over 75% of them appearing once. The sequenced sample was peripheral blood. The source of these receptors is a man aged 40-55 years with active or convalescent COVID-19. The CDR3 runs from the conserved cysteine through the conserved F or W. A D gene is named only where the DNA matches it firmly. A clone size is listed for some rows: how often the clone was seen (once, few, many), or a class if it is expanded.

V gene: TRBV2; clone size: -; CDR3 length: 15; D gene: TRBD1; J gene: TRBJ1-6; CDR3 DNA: TGTGCCAGCAGCCCACAGGGGACTGAGAATTCACCCCTCCACTTT; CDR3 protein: CASSPQGTENSPLHF
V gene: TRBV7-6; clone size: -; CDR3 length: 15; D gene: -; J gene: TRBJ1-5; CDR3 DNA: TGTGCCAGCAGCTTATCCCCAACCGGGAATCAGCCCCAGCATTTT; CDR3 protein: CASSLSPTGNQPQHF
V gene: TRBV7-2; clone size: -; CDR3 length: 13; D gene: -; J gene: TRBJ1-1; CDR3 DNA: TGTGCCAGCAGCGATCAGGTGGGGCTCGAAGCTTTCTTT; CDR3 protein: CASSDQVGLEAFF
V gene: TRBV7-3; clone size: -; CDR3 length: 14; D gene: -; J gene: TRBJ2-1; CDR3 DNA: TGTGCCAGCAGCTTAAGGCAGGGGAACAATGAGCAGTTCTTC; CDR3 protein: CASSLRQGNNEQFF
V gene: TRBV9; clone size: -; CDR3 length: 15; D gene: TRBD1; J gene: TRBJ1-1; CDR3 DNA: TGTGCCAGCAGCGTAGCGGGGACAGGGTTTACTGAAGCTTTCTTT; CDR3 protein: CASSVAGTGFTEAFF
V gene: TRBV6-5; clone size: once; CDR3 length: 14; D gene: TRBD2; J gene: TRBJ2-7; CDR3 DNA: TGTGCCAGCAGTTACGGGACTAGCGGAGGCGAGCAGTACTTC; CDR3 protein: CASSYGTSGGEQYF
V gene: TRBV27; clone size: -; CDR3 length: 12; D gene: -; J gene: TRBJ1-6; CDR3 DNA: TGTGCCAGCAGTCAGGGGAGTTCACCCCTCCACTTT; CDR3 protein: CASSQGSSPLHF
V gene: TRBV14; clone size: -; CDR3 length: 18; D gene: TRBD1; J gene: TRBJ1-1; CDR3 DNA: TGTGCCAGCAGCTCCATCGGTGGACAGGGAGGACGGAACACTGAAGCTTTCTTT; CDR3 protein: CASSSIGGQGGRNTEAFF
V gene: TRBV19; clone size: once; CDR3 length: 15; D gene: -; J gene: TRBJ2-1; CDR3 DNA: TGTGCCAGTAGTATTTCAAGGGGATGGTACAATGAGCAGTTCTTC; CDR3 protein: CASSISRGWYNEQFF
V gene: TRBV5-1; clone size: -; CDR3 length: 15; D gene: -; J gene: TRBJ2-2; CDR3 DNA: TGCGCCAGCAGCCTTAGCGACCCGAACACCGGGGAGCTGTTTTTT; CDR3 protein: CASSLSDPNTGELFF
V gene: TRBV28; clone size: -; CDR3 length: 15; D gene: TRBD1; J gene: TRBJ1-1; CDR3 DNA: TGTGCCAGCAGTTTCCCACAGGGGTCGAACACTGAAGCTTTCTTT; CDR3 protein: CASSFPQGSNTEAFF
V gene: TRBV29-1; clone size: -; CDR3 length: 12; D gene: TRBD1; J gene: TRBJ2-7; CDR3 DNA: TGCAGCGTTCGTCGGGGACAGTACGAGCAGTACTTC; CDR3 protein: CSVRRGQYEQYF
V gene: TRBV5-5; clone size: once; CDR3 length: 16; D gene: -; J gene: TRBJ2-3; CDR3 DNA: TGTGCCAGCAGCTTTGGGACACTTATCAGCACAGATACGCAGTATTTT; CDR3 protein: CASSFGTLISTDTQYF
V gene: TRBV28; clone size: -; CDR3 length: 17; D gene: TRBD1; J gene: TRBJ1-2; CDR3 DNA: TGTGCCAGCAGTTTCTTGGCCGAACAGGGGGTATCTCGTGGCTACACCTTC; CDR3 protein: CASSFLAEQGVSRGYTF
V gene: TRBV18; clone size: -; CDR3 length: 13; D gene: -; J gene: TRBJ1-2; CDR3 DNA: TGTGCCAGCTCACCCGACAGCCTCTATGGCTACACCTTC; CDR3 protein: CASSPDSLYGYTF
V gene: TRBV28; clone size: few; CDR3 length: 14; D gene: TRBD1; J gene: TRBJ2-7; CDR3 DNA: TGTGCCAGCAGTTCGCGTTACAGGGGGCGCACTCAGTACTTC; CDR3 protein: CASSSRYRGRTQYF
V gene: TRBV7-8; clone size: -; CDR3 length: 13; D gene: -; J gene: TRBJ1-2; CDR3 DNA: TGTGCCAGCAGCTTAGGGGCGTCGGGGGGCTACACCTTC; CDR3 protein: CASSLGASGGYTF
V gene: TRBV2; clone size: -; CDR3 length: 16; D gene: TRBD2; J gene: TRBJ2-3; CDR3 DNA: TGTGCCAGCAGGGCAGGACTAGCGGATAACACAGATACGCAGTATTTT; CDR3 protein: CASRAGLADNTDTQYF
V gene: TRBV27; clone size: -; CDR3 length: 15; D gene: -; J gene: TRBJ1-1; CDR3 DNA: TGTGCCAGCAGTCCCCTAATTTCTACCAACACTGAAGCTTTCTTT; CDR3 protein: CASSPLISTNTEAFF
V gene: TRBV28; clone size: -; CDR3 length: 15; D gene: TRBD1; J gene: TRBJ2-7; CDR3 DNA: TGTGCCAGCAGCCTAATCGCAGGGGGCGCGGACGAGCAGTACTTC; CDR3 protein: CASSLIAGGADEQYF
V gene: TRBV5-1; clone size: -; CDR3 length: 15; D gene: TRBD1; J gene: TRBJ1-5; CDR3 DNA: TGCGCCAGCAGCCGGACAGGGGGAGACAATCAGCCCCAGCATTTT; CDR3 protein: CASSRTGGDNQPQHF
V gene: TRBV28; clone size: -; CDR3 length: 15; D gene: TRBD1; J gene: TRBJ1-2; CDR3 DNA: TGTGCCAGCAGTCCCGGGACAGGTGCTAACTATGGCTACACCTTC; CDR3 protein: CASSPGTGANYGYTF
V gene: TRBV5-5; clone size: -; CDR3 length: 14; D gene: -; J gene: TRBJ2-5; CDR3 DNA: TGTGCCAGCAGCTCGTTACGGAGCGTGGAGACCCAGTACTTC; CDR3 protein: CASSSLRSVETQYF
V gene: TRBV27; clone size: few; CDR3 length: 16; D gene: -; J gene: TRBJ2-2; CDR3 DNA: TGTGCCAGCAGGCCCATCGGGACTCTCCGGGCCGGGGAGCTGTTTTTT; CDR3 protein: CASRPIGTLRAGELFF
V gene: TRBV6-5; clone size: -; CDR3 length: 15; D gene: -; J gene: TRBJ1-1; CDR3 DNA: TGTGCCAGCAGTTACGGGCAGGGCAAGAACACTGAAGCTTTCTTT; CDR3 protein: CASSYGQGKNTEAFF
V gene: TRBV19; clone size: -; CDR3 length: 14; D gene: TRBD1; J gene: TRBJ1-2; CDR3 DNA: TGTGCCAGTAGTATTTCTGGGACAGGGGATGGCTACACCTTC; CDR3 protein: CASSISGTGDGYTF
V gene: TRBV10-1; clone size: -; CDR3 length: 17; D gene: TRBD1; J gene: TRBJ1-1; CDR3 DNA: TGCGCCAGCAGTGATGGGGCAAGAGGGGGCATGAACACTGAAGCTTTCTTT; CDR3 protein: CASSDGARGGMNTEAFF
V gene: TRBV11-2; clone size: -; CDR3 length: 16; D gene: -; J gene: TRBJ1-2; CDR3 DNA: TGTGCCAGCAGCTTAGATCCTGCTAGTATTAACTATGGCTACACCTTC; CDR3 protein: CASSLDPASINYGYTF
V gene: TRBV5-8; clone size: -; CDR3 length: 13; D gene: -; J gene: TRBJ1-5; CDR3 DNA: TGTGCCAGCAGCTTGGCCGTCTATCAGCCCCAGCATTTT; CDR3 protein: CASSLAVYQPQHF
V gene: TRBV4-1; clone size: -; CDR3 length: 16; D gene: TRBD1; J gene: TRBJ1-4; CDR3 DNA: TGCGCCAGCAGCCAAGTCAGGGGACAGGGGTGGGAAAAACTGTTTTTT; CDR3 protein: CASSQVRGQGWEKLFF
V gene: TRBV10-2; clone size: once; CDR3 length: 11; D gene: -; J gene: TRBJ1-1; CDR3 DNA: TGCGCCAGCACTCTTAACACTGAAGCTTTCTTT; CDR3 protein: CASTLNTEAFF
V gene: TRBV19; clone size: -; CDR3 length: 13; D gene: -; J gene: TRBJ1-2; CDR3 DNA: TGTGCCAGTAGCGTGGCAGTCCCTTATGGCTACACCTTC; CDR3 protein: CASSVAVPYGYTF
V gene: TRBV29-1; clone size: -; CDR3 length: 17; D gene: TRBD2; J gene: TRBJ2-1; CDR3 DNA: TGCAGCGTTGAAGAATTGGGACTAGCGGCTTACTACAATGAGCAGTTCTTC; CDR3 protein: CSVEELGLAAYYNEQFF
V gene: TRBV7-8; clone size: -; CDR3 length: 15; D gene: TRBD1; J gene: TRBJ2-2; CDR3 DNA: TGTGCCAGCAGGTCCGGGACAGGGTCCACCGGGGAGCTGTTTTTT; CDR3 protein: CASRSGTGSTGELFF
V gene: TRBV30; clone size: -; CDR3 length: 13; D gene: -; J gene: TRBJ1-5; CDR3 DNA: TGTGCCTGGAGTTCACACAGTAATCAGCCCCAGCATTTT; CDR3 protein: CAWSSHSNQPQHF
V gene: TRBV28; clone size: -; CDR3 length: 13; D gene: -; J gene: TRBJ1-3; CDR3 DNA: TGTGCCAGCAGTCCGTACTCTGGAAACACCATATATTTT; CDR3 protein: CASSPYSGNTIYF
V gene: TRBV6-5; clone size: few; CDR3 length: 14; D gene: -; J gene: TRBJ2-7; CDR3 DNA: TGTGCCAGCAGTACCGGTAGTAGCTCCTACGAGCAGTACTTC; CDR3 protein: CASSTGSSSYEQYF
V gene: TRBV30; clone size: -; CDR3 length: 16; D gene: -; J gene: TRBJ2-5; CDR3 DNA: TGTGCCTGGAGTCCCTTTGTGGGGCTACACCAAGAGACCCAGTACTTC; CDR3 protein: CAWSPFVGLHQETQYF
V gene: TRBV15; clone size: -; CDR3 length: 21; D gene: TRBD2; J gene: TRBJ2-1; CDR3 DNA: TGTGCCACCAGCAGAGATGGCCTTTCCGGGACTAGCGGGGGCCCCTACAATGAGCAGTTCTTC; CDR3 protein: CATSRDGLSGTSGGPYNEQFF
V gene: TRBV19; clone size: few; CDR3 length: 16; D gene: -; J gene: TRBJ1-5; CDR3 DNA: TGTGCCAGTAGTCTCTTGGGAGGGAGAAGCAATCAGCCCCAGCATTTT; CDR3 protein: CASSLLGGRSNQPQHF
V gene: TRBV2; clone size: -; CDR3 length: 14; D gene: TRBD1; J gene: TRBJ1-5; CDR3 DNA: TGTGCCAGCAGTTACAGGGGCCTAGGGCAGCCCCAGCATTTT; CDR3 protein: CASSYRGLGQPQHF
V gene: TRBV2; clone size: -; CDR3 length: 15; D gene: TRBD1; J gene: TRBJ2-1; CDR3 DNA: TGTGCCAGCAGGGCAGACAGGGCGACCTACAATGAGCAGTTCTTC; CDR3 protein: CASRADRATYNEQFF
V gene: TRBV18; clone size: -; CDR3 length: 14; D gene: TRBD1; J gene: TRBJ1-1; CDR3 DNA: TGTGCCAGCTCACAGGGACAGATAAGTACTGAAGCTTTCTTT; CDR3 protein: CASSQGQISTEAFF
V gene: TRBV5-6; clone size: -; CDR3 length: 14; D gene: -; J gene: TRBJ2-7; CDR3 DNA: TGTGCCAGCAGCTGGGGTGACAGCTCCTACGAGCAGTACTTC; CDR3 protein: CASSWGDSSYEQYF
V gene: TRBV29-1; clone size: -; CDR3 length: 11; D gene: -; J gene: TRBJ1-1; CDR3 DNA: TGCAGCGTCCGGGAGGGGTCTGAAGCTTTCTTT; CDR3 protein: CSVREGSEAFF
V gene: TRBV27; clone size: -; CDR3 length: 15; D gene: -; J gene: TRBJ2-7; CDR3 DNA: TGTGCCAGCAGTTTAGCGGGCCCGTTCTCCTACGAGCAGTACTTC; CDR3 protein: CASSLAGPFSYEQYF
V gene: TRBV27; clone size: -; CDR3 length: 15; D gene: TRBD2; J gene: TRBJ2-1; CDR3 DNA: TGTGCCAGCAGTTTGGGACCTAGCGGGGCGCGGGAGCAGTTCTTC; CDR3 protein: CASSLGPSGAREQFF
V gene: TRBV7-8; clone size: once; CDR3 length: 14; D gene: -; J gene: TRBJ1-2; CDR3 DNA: TGTGCCAGCAGCTCGGAAGGGGGAGTTGGTGGCTACACCTTC; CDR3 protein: CASSSEGGVGGYTF
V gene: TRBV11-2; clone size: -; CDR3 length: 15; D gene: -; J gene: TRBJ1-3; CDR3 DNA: TGTGCCAGCAGGGAGGTCCGGGTGCTTGGAAACACCATATATTTT; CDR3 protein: CASREVRVLGNTIYF
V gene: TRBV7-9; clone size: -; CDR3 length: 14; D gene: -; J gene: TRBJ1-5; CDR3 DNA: TGTGCCAGCAGCTTATCGACAGGCAATCAGCCCCAGCATTTT; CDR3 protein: CASSLSTGNQPQHF
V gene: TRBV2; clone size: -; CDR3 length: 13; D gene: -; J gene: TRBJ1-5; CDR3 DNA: TGTGCCAGCAGTGGGACAGAACGCGAGCCCCAGCATTTT; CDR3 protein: CASSGTEREPQHF